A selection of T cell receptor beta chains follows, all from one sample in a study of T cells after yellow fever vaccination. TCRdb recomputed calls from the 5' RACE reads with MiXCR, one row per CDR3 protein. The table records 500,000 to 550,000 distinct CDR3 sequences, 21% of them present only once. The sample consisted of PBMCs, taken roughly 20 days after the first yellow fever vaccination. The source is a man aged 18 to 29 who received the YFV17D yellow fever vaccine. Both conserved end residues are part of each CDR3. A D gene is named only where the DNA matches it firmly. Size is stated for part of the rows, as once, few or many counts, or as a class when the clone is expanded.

TGCGCCAGCAGCGACGGACAGGGATCGGGACTCCGGTCCGGGGAGCTGTTTTTT	CASSDGQGSGLRSGELFF	TRBV5-1	TRBJ2-2	18	TRBD1	few
TGCAGTGCTAGCTCTCTAGCGGGGGTCTCAAATGAGCAGTTCTTC	CSASSLAGVSNEQFF	TRBV20-1	TRBJ2-1	15	TRBD2	few
TGTGCCTCACAGCCCCCAGGGTTAAACATTCAGTACTTC	CASQPPGLNIQYF	TRBV19	TRBJ2-4	13	.	.
TGTGCCAGCTCCCTTGGGCCCGAGCAGTACTTC	CASSLGPEQYF	TRBV14	TRBJ2-7	11	.	many
TGTGCCACCGGGATACAGCACAATGAGCAGTTCTTC	CATGIQHNEQFF	TRBV15	TRBJ2-1	12	.	.
TGTGCCAGCAGCAAAATCATCGTCGGCCCCCCTTACAAAGAGACCCAGTACTTC	CASSKIIVGPPYKETQYF	TRBV21-1	TRBJ2-5	18	.	.
TGCGCCAGCAGCCCCCGGAATCGAGCGCGGGGGCTTCATGGGGAGACCCAGTACTTC	CASSPRNRARGLHGETQYF	TRBV5-1	TRBJ2-5	19	.	.
TGTGCCAGCCTCAGGGGGCCGACAGATACGCAGTATTTT	CASLRGPTDTQYF	TRBV6-2/TRBV6-3	TRBJ2-3	13	TRBD1	.
TGCAGCGTTGTTTGGGGGGCGCGTAACACTGAAGCTTTCTTT	CSVVWGARNTEAFF	TRBV29-1	TRBJ1-1	14	.	.
TGTGCCAGCGGGCCCGACCGAGAGACCCAGTACTTC	CASGPDRETQYF	TRBV7-3	TRBJ2-5	12	.	.
TGTGCCAGCAGCTTAAACAGGGTGGCTAATTCACCCCTCCACTTT	CASSLNRVANSPLHF	TRBV7-2	TRBJ1-6	15	.	.
TGTGCCAGCAGTGAAGTGGGGGGGCATGGAAACACCATATATTTT	CASSEVGGHGNTIYF	TRBV6-1	TRBJ1-3	15	.	.
TGCGCCAGCAGCCAAGAGGCCGATGAGAGCTACAATGAGCAGTTCTTC	CASSQEADESYNEQFF	TRBV4-1	TRBJ2-1	16	.	.
TGTGCCAGCAGGGGGACCTTGTCCTACGAGCAGTACTTC	CASRGTLSYEQYF	TRBV2	TRBJ2-7	13	.	few
TGTGCCAGCAGTGAAGGGACAGGGTTGAACACCGGGGAGCTGTTTTTT	CASSEGTGLNTGELFF	TRBV2	TRBJ2-2	16	TRBD1	.
TGCAGCGTGGTAACTCTAGCGGGGGCCACCACAGATACGCAGTATTTT	CSVVTLAGATTDTQYF	TRBV29-1	TRBJ2-3	16	TRBD2	.
TGTGCCAGCAGCTCGATGGGGGGAAATACGCAGTATTTT	CASSSMGGNTQYF	TRBV7-2	TRBJ2-3	13	.	.
TGTGCCAGCAGCCAAGATGGCCTCCTTTCTAGCACAGATACGCAGTATTTT	CASSQDGLLSSTDTQYF	TRBV4-2	TRBJ2-3	17	.	.
TGTGCCAGCAGCTTAGTGGGCGGGGAGGGGGCGTACAATGAGCAGTTCTTC	CASSLVGGEGAYNEQFF	TRBV7-9	TRBJ2-1	17	.	few
TGTGCCAGCAGTTTACAATTCTACGAGCAGTACTTC	CASSLQFYEQYF	TRBV12-3/TRBV12-4	TRBJ2-7	12	.	.
TGTGCCAGCAGCCCGTCGACCCGCACAGATACGCAGTATTTT	CASSPSTRTDTQYF	TRBV7-2	TRBJ2-3	14	.	.
TGCAGTGCTAGAGGCCGGGACCGGAGCTCCTATAATTCACCCCTCCACTTT	CSARGRDRSSYNSPLHF	TRBV20-1	TRBJ1-6	17	.	few
TGCAGTGCTGGACTAGCGGGGGGGCTCTCTGAGCAGTTCTTC	CSAGLAGGLSEQFF	TRBV20-1	TRBJ2-1	14	TRBD2	few
TGTGCCAGCAGCTTGGGTCTTCCCTATTTT	CASSLGLPYF	TRBV2	TRBJ2-3	10	.	.
TGCAGCGTTGAAGGCTACCGGGACGGCAGCTCCTACGAGCAGTACTTC	CSVEGYRDGSSYEQYF	TRBV29-1	TRBJ2-7	16	.	.
TGTGCCAGCAGCCCGCAGGGACTAGCGGGGGGCACAGATACGCAGTATTTT	CASSPQGLAGGTDTQYF	TRBV5-5	TRBJ2-3	17	TRBD2	.
TGTGCCACCAGTGATAACCCGGGAATCTATGGCTACACCTTC	CATSDNPGIYGYTF	TRBV24-1	TRBJ1-2	14	.	.
TGCGCCAGCAGCGTCGGACAGGACAATCAGCCCCAGCATTTT	CASSVGQDNQPQHF	TRBV5-1	TRBJ1-5	14	TRBD1	.
TGTGCCAGCAGCCAAGAGCTAAGGGGGCCCACCTATGGCTACACCTTC	CASSQELRGPTYGYTF	TRBV4-2	TRBJ1-2	16	TRBD1	few
TGTGCCAGCAGCTTCAGGGGTGGGATAGCTTTCTTT	CASSFRGGIAFF	TRBV7-2	TRBJ1-1	12	.	.
TGTGCCAGCAGTCCCCGGACAGGGTATACGCAGTATTTT	CASSPRTGYTQYF	TRBV27	TRBJ2-3	13	TRBD1	.
TGCAGTGCCAGGGGGACTAGCGGGGGCCGAGGCAAAAACATTCAGTACTTC	CSARGTSGGRGKNIQYF	TRBV20-1	TRBJ2-4	17	TRBD2	.
TGCGCCAGCAGCTTTGACTTCCGGGACAGGGAACTTAACACTGAAGCTTTCTTT	CASSFDFRDRELNTEAFF	TRBV5-1	TRBJ1-1	18	TRBD1	.
TGCGCCAGCAGCTTGAACGCGGGGGTCACGAACACCGGGGAGCTGTTTTTT	CASSLNAGVTNTGELFF	TRBV5-1	TRBJ2-2	17	TRBD2	.
TGCGCCAGCAGCCAAGTCCTGGGGGCGGGGGAGACCCAGTACTTC	CASSQVLGAGETQYF	TRBV4-1	TRBJ2-5	15	.	few
TGTGCCAGCAGCTTTTTACCGCAGGGTCTGTTCTTC	CASSFLPQGLFF	TRBV11-1	TRBJ2-1	12	.	.
TGTGCCAGCAGCCTTCGTGCCGTTCCCTCTGGAAACACCATATATTTT	CASSLRAVPSGNTIYF	TRBV9	TRBJ1-3	16	.	few
TGCAGTACACCCCGGGTATACAATGAGCAGTTCTTC	CSTPRVYNEQFF	TRBV20-1	TRBJ2-1	12	.	few
TGTGCCAGCAGTCGACAGGGACAAGAGGGCACTGAAGCTTTCTTT	CASSRQGQEGTEAFF	TRBV2	TRBJ1-1	15	TRBD1	.
TGTGCCAGCCGGCCGGGAACGGCCAACTCTGGAAACACCATATATTTT	CASRPGTANSGNTIYF	TRBV6-2/TRBV6-3	TRBJ1-3	16	.	few
TGTGCCAGCAGCTTAGAACTAGCGGGGGGAGAGCAGTTCTTC	CASSLELAGGEQFF	TRBV7-2	TRBJ2-1	14	TRBD2	many
TGCAGTGTCCAAATATCTCAAGAGACCCAGTACTTC	CSVQISQETQYF	TRBV20-1	TRBJ2-5	12	.	.
TGTGCCAGCAGCCGGGGGGGCAGCCCGAACTATGGCTACACCTTC	CASSRGGSPNYGYTF	TRBV6-1	TRBJ1-2	15	.	.
TGTGCCAGCAGCTTCCAGGGGGCCTCCGCCGGGGAGCTGTTTTTT	CASSFQGASAGELFF	TRBV7-2	TRBJ2-2	15	TRBD1	few
TGTGCCAGCAGTGACAGGGGGCACACCGGGGAGCTGTTTTTT	CASSDRGHTGELFF	TRBV25-1	TRBJ2-2	14	TRBD1	many
TGTGCCTGGAGTGTACCTTGGAGCCACGACGGCTACGAGCAGTACTTC	CAWSVPWSHDGYEQYF	TRBV30	TRBJ2-7	16	.	.
TGTGCCAGCAACGTTCCTAGCGGGGGGCCTAGGGGTGAGCAGTTCTTC	CASNVPSGGPRGEQFF	TRBV12-3/TRBV12-4	TRBJ2-1	16	TRBD2	.